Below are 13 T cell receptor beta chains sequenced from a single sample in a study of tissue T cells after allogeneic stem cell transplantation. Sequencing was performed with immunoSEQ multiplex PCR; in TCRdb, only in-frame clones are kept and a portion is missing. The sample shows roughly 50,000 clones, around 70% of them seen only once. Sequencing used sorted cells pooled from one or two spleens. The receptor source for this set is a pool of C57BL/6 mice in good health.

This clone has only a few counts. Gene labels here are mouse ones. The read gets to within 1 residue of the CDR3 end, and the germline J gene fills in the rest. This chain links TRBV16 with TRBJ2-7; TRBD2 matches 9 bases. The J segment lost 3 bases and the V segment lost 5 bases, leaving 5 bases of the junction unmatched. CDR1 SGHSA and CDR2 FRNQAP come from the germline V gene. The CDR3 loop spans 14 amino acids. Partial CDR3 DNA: TGTGCAAGCAGCCGAGACTGGGGGATCTATGAACAGTAC. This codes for CASSRDWGIYEQY. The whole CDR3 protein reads CASSRDWGIYEQYF.

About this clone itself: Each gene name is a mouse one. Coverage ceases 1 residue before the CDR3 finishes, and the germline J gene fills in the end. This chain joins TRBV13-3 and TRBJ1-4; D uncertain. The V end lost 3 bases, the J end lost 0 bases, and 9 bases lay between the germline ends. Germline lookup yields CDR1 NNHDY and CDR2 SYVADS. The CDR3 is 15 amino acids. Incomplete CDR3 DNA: TGTGCCAGCAGTGGCCGGGTAATTTCCAACGAAAGATTATTT. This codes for CASSGRVISNERLF. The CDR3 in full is CASSGRVISNERLFF. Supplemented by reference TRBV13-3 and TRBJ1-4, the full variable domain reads EAAVTQSPRSKVAVTGGKVTLSCHQTNNHDYMYWYRQDTGHGLRLIHYSYVADSTEKGDIPDGYKASRPSQENFSLILELASLSQTAVYFCASSGRVISNERLFFGHGTKLSVL.

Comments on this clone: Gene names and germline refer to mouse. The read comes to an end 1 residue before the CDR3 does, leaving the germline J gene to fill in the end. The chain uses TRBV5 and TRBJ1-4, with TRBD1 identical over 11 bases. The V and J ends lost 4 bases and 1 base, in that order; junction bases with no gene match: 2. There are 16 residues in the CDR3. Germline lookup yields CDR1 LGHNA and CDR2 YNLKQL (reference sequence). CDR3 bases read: TGTGCCAGCAGCCCGGGACAGGGGGGTTCCAACGAAAGATTATTT. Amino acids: CASSPGQGGSNERLF. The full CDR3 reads CASSPGQGGSNERLFF.

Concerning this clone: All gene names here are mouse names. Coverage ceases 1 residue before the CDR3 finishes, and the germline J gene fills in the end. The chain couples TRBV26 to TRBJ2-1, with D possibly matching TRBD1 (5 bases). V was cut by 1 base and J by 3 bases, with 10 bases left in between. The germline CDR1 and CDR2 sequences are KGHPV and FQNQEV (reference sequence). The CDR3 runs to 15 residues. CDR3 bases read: TGTGCCAGCAGTCTGTTCCAGGGAATCTATGCTGAGCAGTTC. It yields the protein CASSLFQGIYAEQF. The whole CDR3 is CASSLFQGIYAEQFF.

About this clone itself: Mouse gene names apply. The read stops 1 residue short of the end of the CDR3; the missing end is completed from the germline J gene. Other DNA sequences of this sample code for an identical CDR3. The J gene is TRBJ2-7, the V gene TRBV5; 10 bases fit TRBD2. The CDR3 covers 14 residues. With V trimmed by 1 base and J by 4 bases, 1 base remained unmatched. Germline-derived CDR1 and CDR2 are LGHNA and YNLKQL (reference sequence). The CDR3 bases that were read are TGTGCCAGCAGCCAAGGGACTGGGGGTTATGAACAGTAC. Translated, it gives CASSQGTGGYEQY. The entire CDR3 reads CASSQGTGGYEQYF.

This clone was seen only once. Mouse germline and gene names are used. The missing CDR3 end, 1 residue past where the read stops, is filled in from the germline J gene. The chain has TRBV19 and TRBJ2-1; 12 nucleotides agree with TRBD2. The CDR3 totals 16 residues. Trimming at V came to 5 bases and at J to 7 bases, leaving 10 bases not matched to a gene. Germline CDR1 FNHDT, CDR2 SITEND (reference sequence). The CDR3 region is CASSKTGGARWAEQFF. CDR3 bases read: TGTGCCAGCAGCAAGACTGGGGGGGCGCGTTGGGCTGAGCAGTTC.

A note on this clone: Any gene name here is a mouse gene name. CDR3 sequence reads: CASSSSLGGNTQYF. The CDR3 bases that were read are TGTGCTAGCAGTAGCTCCCTGGGGGGAAACACCCAGTAC. The chain uses TRBV17 and TRBJ2-5; 8 bases line up with TRBD2. Read data end 1 residue before the CDR3 end; the end is taken from the germline J gene. After removal of 3 bases from V and 7 bases from J, the junction contained 6 bases not matched to a gene. The CDR3 has 14 amino acids. Germline V gene data show CDR1 as MNHDT and CDR2 as YYDKIL.

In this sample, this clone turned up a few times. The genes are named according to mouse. This chain's CDR3 is CASSLDGTDYEQYF. CDR3 bases read: TGTGCAAGCAGCTTAGACGGGACAGACTATGAACAGTAC. The chain has TRBV16 and TRBJ2-7; 7 bases fit TRBD1. The read finishes 1 residue shy of the CDR3 end, and the germline J gene is used to complete it. Germline CDR1 reads SGHSA; CDR2 reads FRNQAP. This CDR3 contains 14 residues. The V and J ends lost 0 bases and 3 bases, in that order; junction bases with no gene match: 2.

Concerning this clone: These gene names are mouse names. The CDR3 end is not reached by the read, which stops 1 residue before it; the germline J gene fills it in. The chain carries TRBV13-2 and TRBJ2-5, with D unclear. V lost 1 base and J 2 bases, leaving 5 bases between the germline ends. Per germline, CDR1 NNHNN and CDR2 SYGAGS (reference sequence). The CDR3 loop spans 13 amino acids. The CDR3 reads CASGDWFQDTQYF. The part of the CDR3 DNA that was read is TGTGCCAGCGGTGATTGGTTCCAAGACACCCAGTAC.

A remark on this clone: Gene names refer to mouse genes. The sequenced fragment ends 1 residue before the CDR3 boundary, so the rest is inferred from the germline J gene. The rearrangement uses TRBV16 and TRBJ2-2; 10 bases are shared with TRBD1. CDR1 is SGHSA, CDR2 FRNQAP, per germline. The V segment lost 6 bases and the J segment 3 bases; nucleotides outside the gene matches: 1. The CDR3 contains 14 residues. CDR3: CASRTGGDTGQLYF. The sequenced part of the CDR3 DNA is TGTGCAAGCAGGACAGGGGGCGACACCGGGCAGCTCTAC.

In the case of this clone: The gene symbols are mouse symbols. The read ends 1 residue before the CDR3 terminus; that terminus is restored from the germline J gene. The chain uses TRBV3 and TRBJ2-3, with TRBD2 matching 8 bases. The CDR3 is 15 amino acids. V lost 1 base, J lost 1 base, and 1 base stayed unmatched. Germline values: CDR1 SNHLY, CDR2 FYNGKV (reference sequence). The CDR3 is CASSLELGGAETLYF. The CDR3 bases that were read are TGTGCCAGCAGCTTAGAACTGGGGGGTGCAGAAACGCTGTAT.

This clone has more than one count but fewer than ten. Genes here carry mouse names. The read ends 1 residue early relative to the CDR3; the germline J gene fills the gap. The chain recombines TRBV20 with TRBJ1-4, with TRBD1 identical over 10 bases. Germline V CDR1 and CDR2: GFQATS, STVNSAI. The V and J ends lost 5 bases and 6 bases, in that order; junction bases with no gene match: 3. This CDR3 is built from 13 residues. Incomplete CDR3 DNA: TGTGGTGCTGCCGGGACAGGGGACGAAAGATTATTT. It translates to CGAAGTGDERLF. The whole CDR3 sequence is CGAAGTGDERLFF.

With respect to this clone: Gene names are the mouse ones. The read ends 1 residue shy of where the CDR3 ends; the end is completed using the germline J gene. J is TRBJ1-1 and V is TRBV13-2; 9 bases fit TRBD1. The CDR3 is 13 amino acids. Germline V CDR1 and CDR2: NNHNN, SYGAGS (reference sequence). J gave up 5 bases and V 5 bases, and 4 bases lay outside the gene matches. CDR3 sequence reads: CASGRDRATEVFF. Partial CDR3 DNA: TGTGCCAGCGGGAGGGACAGGGCGACAGAAGTCTTC.